Listed below are T cell receptor beta chains from one sample, sequenced in a study of identical twins. TCRdb recomputed calls from the 5' RACE reads with MiXCR, one row per CDR3 protein. The repertoire includes some 240,000 distinct CDR3 sequences, more than 9% of them detected once, and approximately 9.1% sits in the top ten. Sequenced sample: memory T cells sorted from blood. The receptors originated from a man over 45 in good health. CDR3s include the opening cysteine and the closing phenylalanine or tryptophan. D genes are given only for firm matches. For some rows the clone size is stated as once, few or many, or as a class when expanded; others skip it.

DNA	CDR3	V	J	size	D
TGTGCCACCTGGAGCCGGGACTCGGCGGGGGATACGCAGTATTTT	CATWSRDSAGDTQYF	TRBV10-3	TRBJ2-3	many	-
TGTGCCAGCAGCCGCGTAGGCGGGGAGCTGTTTTTT	CASSRVGGELFF	TRBV7-9	TRBJ2-2	few	-
TGTGCCAGCAGTTTAGTAGAACGATACAATGAGCAGTTCTTC	CASSLVERYNEQFF	TRBV27	TRBJ2-1	-	-
TGTGCCAGCAGCAAGGTTACAGGCCCATATTCACCCCTCCACTTT	CASSKVTGPYSPLHF	TRBV21-1	TRBJ1-6	-	-
TGCGCCAGCAGCGCGACCGGGACAGGGAGTTATGGCTACACCTTC	CASSATGTGSYGYTF	TRBV5-1	TRBJ1-2	many	TRBD1
TGTGCCAGCAACTCATTTTACGAGCAGTACTTC	CASNSFYEQYF	TRBV28	TRBJ2-7	many	-
TGTGCCAGCAGGGACTTCTCTGGAAACACCATATATTTT	CASRDFSGNTIYF	TRBV12-3/TRBV12-4	TRBJ1-3	few	-
TGTGCCAGCAGCGTAACGAGCGGGGGGCTCCAAGAGACCCAGTACTTC	CASSVTSGGLQETQYF	TRBV9	TRBJ2-5	many	TRBD2
TGCAGTGCTGACCGGCGGGAGTCAGATGAGCAGTTCTTC	CSADRRESDEQFF	TRBV20-1	TRBJ2-1	-	TRBD2
TGTGCCAGCAGTTACTATTTCACCGGGGAGCTGTTTTTT	CASSYYFTGELFF	TRBV6-2/TRBV6-3	TRBJ2-2	many	-
TGCAACCAACACGAGCAGTACTTC	CNQHEQYF	TRBV20-1	TRBJ2-7	many	-
TGTGCCAGCAGTTTATCCGGCGGGAGGGCCTCAAATGAGCAGTTCTTC	CASSLSGGRASNEQFF	TRBV12-3/TRBV12-4	TRBJ2-1	many	TRBD2
TGTGCCAGCAGTTACTTTATCTTTGGGACAGCAGATAACTATGGCTACACCTTC	CASSYFIFGTADNYGYTF	TRBV6-5	TRBJ1-2	few	TRBD1
TGTGCCAGCAGGTGGGGAGGGGCCAACGTCCTGACTTTC	CASRWGGANVLTF	TRBV28	TRBJ2-6	-	-